Sequencing of this T cell receptor (beta chain) was carried out in a study of T-cell reconstitution after alpha-beta-depleted transplantation in children. It was with unique molecular identifiers that the TCRbeta library was prepared. TCRdb independently ran MiXCR on the PCR reads; one entry per CDR3 protein. Seen here are roughly 300,000 distinct CDR3 sequences, approximately 10% observed once, and the top ten hold less than 2.5%. CDR1 and CDR2 (germline): MDHEN, SYDVKM. V dropped 2 bases and J dropped 6 bases, with 14 bases sitting between them. CDR3 size: 14 residues. The sequence derives from a human donor who donated a stem cell graft to a child with acute lymphoblastic leukemia. This sample comprised PBMCs from the stem cell graft donor, obtained from the stem cell graft. The chain combines TRBV28 with TRBJ2-7, with D possibly matching TRBD1 (6 bases). The CDR3 nucleotides are TGTGCCAGCAGTTTACCCCACAGGGCCGGCGAGCAGTACTTC. Amino acid sequence: CASSLPHRAGEQYF.